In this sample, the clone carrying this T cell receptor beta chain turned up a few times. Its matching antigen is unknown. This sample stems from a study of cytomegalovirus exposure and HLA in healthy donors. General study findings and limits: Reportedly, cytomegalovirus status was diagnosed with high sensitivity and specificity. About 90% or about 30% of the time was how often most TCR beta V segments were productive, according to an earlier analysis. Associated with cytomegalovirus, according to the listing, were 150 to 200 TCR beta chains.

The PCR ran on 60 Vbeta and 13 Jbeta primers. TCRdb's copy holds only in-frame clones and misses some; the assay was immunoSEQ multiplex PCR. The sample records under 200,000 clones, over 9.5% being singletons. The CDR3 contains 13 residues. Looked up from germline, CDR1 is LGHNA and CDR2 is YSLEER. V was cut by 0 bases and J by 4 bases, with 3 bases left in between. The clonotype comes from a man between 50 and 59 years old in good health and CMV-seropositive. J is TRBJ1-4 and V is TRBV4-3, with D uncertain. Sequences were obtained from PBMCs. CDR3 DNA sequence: TGCGCCAGCAGCCAAGATATTAATGAAAAACTGTTTTTT. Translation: CASSQDINEKLFF.